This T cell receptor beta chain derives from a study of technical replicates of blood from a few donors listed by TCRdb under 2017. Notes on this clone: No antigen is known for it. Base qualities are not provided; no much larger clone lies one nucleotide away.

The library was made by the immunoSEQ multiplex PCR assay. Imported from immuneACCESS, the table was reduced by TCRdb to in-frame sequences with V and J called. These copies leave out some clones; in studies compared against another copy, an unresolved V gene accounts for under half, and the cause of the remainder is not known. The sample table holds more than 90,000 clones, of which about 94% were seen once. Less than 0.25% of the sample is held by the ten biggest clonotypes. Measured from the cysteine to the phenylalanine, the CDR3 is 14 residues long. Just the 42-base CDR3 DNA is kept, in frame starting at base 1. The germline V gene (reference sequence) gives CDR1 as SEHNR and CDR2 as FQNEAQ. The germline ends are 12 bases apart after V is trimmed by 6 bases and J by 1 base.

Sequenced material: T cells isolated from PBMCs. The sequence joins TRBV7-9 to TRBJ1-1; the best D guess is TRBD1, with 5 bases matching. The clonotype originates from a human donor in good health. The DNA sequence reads TGTGCCAGCAGGCTGGATACAGGGAACACTGAAGCTTTCTTT. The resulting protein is CASRLDTGNTEAFF.